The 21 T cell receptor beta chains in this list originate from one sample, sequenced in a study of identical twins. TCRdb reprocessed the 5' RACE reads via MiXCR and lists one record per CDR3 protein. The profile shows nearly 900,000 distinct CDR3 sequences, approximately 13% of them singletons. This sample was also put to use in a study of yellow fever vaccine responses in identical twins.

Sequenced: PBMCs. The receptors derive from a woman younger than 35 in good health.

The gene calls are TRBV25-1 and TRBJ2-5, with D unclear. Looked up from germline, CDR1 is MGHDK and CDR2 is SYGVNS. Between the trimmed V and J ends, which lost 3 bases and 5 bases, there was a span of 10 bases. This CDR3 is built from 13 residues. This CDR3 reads CASSEGWVETQYF. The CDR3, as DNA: TGTGCCAGCAGTGAGGGCTGGGTGGAGACCCAGTACTTC.

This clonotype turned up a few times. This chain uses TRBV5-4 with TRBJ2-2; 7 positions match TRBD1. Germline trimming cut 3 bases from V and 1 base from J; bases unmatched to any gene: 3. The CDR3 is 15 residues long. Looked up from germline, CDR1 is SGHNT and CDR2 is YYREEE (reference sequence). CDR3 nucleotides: TGTGCCAGCAGCTCAGGGGGAAAGAACACCGGGGAGCTGTTTTTT. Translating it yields CASSSGGKNTGELFF.

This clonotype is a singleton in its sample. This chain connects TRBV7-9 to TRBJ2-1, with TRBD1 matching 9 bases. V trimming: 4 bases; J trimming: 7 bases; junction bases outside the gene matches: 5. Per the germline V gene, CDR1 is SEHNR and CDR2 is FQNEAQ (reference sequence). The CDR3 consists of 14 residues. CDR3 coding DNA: TGTGCCAGCAGCTCGCCGGACAGGGGAAATGAGCAGTTCTTC. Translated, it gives CASSSPDRGNEQFF.

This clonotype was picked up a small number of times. CDR3 sequence reads: CSARTNGGEQFF. DNA of the CDR3: TGCAGTGCTAGGACTAACGGGGGTGAGCAGTTCTTC. The V and J genes are TRBV20-1 and TRBJ2-1, with D possibly TRBD2 on 6 matching bases. This CDR3 region has 12 residues. The germline V and J ends were trimmed by 3 bases and 9 bases, with 12 bases remaining between them. Germline loops: CDR1 DFQATT, CDR2 SNEGSKA (reference sequence).

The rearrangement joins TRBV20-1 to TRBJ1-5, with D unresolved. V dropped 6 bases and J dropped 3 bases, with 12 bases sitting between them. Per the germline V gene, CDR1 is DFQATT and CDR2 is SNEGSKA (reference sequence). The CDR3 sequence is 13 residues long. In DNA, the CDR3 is TGCAGTGCAACCCCAGAGCTCAATCAGCCCCAGCATTTT. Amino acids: CSATPELNQPQHF.

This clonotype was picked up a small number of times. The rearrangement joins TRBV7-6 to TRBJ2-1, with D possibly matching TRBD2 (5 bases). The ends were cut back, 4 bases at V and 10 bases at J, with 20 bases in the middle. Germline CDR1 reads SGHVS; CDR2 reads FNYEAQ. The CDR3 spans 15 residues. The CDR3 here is CASSSSPSEAGEQFF. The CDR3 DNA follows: TGTGCCAGCAGCTCTAGTCCCTCGGAGGCAGGCGAGCAGTTCTTC.

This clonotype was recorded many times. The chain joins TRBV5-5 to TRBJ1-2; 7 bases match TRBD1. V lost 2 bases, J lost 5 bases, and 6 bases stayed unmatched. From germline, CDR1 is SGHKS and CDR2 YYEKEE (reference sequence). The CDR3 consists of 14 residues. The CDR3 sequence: CASSLQGYGYGYTF. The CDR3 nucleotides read TGTGCCAGCAGCTTACAGGGGTATGGATATGGCTACACCTTC.

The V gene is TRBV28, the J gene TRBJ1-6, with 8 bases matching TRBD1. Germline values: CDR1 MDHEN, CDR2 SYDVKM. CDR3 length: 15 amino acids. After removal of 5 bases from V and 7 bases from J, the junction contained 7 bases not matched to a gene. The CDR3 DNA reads TGTGCCAGCAGTCCCCAGGGGGCTAGCAATTCACCCCTCCACTTT. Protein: CASSPQGASNSPLHF.

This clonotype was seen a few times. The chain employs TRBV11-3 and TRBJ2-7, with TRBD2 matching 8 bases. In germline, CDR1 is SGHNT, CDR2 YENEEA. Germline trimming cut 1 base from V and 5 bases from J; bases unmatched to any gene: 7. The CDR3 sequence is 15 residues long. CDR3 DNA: TGTGCCAGCAGCTTAGGACAAGCGGGAGTTGACGAGCAGTACTTC. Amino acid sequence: CASSLGQAGVDEQYF.

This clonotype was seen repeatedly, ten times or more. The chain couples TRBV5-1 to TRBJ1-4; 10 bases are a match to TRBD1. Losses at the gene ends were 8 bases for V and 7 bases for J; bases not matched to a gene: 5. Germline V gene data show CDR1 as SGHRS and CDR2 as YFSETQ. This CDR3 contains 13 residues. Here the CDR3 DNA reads TGCGCCAGTACCCGGGACAGGGGTGAAAAACTGTTTTTT. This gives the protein CASTRDRGEKLFF.

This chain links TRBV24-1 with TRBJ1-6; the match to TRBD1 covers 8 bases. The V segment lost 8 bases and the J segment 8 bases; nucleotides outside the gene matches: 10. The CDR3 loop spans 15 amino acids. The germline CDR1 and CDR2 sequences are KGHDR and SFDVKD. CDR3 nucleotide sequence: TGTGCCACCACTTCGGAGGACAGGGTTGATTCACCCCTCCACTTT. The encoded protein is CATTSEDRVDSPLHF.

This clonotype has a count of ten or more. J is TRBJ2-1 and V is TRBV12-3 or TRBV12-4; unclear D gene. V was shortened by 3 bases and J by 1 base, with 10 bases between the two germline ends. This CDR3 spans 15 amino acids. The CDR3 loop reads CASSLSAESYNEQFF. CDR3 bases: TGTGCCAGCAGTTTGTCGGCAGAATCCTACAATGAGCAGTTCTTC.

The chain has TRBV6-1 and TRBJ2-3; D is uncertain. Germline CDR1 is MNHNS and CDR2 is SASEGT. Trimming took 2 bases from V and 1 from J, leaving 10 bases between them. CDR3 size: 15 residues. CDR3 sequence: CASSEYPGGTDTQYF. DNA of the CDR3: TGTGCCAGCAGTGAATACCCCGGAGGCACAGATACGCAGTATTTT.

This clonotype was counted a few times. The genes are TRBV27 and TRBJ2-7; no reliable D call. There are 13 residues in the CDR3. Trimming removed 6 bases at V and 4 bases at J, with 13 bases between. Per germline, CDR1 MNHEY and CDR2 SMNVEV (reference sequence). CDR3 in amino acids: CASSPHMGYEQYV. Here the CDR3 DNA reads TGTGCCAGCAGCCCTCACATGGGGTACGAGCAGTACGTC.

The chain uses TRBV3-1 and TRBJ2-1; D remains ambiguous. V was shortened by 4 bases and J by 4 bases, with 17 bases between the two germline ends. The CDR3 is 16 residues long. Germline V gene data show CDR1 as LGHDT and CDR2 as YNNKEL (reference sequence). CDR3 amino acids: CASSLRTRPMYNEQFF. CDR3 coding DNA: TGTGCCAGCAGCCTTAGAACTCGACCCATGTACAATGAGCAGTTCTTC.

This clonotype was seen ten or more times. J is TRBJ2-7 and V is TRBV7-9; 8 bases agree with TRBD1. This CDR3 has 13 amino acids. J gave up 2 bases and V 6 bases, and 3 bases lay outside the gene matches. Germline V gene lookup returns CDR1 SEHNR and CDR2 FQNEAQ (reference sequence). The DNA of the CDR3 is TGTGCCAGCAGTTTGACAGGGGCCTACGAGCAGTACTTC. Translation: CASSLTGAYEQYF.

The CDR3 nucleotides read TGCAGTGCTAGCCCCGGGACAGGGTACAATGAGCAGTTCTTC. This codes for CSASPGTGYNEQFF. The chain links TRBV20-1 to TRBJ2-1; TRBD1 agrees at 9 bases. The V gene end was trimmed by 3 bases and the J gene end by 4 bases; junction bases not matched to a gene: 4. Germline V gene lookup returns CDR1 DFQATT and CDR2 SNEGSKA (reference sequence). CDR3 size: 14 residues.

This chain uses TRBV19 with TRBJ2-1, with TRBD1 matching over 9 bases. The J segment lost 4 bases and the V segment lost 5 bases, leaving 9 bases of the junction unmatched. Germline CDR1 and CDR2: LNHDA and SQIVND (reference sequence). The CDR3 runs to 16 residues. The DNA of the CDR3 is TGTGCCAGTAGTCCCGCCGGGACAGGGCGATACAATGAGCAGTTCTTC. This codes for CASSPAGTGRYNEQFF.

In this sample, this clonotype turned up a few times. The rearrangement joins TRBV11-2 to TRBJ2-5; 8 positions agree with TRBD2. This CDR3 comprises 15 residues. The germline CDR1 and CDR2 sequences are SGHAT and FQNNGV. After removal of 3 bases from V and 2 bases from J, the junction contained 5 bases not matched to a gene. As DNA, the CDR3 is TGTGCCAGCAGCTTGAGAGCGGGGGTGCAAGAGACCCAGTACTTC. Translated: CASSLRAGVQETQYF.

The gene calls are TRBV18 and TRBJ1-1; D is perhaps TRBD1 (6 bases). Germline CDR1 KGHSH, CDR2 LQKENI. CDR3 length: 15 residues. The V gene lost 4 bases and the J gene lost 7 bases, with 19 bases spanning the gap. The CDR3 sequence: CASSLTTQGTDEAFF. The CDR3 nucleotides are TGTGCCAGCTCACTAACTACACAGGGAACGGATGAAGCTTTCTTT.

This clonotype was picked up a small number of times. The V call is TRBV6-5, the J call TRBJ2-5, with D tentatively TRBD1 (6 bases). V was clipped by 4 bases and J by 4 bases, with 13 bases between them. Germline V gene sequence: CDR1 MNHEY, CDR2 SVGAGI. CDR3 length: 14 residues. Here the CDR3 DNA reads TGTGCCAGCAGTTTCAACCAGGGGCGAGAGACCCAGTACTTC. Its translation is CASSFNQGRETQYF.